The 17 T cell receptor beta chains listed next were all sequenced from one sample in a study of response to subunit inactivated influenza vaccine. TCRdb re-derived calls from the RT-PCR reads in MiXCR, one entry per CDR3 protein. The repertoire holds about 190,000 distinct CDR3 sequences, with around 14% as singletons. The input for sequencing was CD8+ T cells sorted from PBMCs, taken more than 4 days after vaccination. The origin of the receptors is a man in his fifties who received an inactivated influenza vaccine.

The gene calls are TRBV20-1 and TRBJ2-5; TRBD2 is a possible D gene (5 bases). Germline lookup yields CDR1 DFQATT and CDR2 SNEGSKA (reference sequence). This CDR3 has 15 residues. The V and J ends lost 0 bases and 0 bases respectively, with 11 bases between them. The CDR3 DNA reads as TGCAGTGCTAGAGATGCAGCGGCACACCAAGAGACCCAGTACTTC. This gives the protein CSARDAAAHQETQYF.

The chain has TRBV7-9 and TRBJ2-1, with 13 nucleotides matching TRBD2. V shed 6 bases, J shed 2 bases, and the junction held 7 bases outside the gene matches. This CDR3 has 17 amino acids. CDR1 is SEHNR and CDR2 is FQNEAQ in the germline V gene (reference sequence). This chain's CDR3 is CASRETSGGSTYNEQFF. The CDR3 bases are TGTGCCAGCAGAGAGACTAGCGGGGGGTCTACCTACAATGAGCAGTTCTTC. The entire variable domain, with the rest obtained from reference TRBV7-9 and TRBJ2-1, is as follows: DTGVSQNPRHKITKRGQNVTFRCDPISEHNRLYWYRQTLGQGPEFLTYFQNEAQLEKSRLLSDRFSAERPKGSFSTLEIQRTEQGDSAMYLCASRETSGGSTYNEQFFGPGTRLTVL.

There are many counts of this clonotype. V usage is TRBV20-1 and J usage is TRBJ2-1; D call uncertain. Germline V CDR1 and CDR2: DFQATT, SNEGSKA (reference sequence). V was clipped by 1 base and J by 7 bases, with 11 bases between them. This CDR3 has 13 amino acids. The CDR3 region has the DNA TGCAGTGCTAGAGTCCTGACTTGGAATGAGCAGTTCTTC. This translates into CSARVLTWNEQFF.

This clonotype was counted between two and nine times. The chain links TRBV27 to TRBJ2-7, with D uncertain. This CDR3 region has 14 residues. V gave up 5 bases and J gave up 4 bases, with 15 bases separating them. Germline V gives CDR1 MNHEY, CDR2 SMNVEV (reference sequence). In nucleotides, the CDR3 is TGTGCCAGCAGTGCGGTCCCAAACCTTTACGAGCAGTACTTC. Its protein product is CASSAVPNLYEQYF.

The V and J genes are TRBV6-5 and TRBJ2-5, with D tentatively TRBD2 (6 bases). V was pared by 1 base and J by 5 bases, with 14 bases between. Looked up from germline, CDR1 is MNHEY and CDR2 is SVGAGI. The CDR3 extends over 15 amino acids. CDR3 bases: TGTGCCAGCAGTTACTTAGCGCGTGGGGGGGAGACCCAGTACTTC. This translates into CASSYLARGGETQYF.

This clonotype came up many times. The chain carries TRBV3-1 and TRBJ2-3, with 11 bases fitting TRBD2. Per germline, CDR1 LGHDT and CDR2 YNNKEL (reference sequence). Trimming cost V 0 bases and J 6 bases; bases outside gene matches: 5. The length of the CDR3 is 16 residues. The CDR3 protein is CASSQDSLAGVDTQYF. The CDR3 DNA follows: TGTGCCAGCAGCCAAGATTCACTAGCGGGAGTTGATACGCAGTATTTT.

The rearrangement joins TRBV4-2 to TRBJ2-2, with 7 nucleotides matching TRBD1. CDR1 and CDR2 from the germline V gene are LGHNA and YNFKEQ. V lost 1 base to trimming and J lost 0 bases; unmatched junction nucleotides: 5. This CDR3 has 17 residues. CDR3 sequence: CASSQVEGQTNTGELFF. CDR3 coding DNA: TGTGCCAGCAGCCAAGTTGAGGGACAGACGAACACCGGGGAGCTGTTTTTT.

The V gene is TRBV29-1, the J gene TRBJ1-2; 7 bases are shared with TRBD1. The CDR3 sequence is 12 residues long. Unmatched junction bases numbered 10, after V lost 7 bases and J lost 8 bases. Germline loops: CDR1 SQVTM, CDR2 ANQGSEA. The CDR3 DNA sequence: TGCAGCGCGCCTACAGGGGCGGGAGGCTACACCTTC. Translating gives CSAPTGAGGYTF.

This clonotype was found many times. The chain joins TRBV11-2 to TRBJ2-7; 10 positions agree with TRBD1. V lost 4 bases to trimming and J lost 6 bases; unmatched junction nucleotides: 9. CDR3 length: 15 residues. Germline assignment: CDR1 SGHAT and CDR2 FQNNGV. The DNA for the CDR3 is TGTGCCAGCAGCTCCAACGACAGGGGGCCGCGCGAGCAGTACTTC. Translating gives CASSSNDRGPREQYF.

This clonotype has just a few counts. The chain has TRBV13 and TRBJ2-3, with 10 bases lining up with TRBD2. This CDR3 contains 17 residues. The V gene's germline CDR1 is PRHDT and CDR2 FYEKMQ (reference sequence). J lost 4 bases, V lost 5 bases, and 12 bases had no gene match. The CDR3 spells CASSTGTSDKGADTQYF. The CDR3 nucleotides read TGTGCCAGCAGCACCGGGACTAGCGACAAAGGGGCAGATACGCAGTATTTT.

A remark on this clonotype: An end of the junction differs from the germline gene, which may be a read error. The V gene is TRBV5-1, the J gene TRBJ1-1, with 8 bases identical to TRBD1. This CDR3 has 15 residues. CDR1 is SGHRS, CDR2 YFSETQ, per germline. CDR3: CASSLDRGPNTEALF. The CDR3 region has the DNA TGCGCCAGCAGCTTAGACAGGGGACCCAACACTGAAGCTCTCTTT. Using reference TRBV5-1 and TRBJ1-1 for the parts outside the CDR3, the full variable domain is KAGVTQTPRYLIKTRGQQVTLSCSPISGHRSVSWYQQTPGQGLQFLFEYFSETQRNKGNFPGRFSGRQFSNSRSEMNVSTLELGDSALYLCASSLDRGPNTEALFGQGTRLTVV.

This CDR3 is CATSDLEVELTDPSTDTQYF. CDR3 nucleotide sequence: TGTGCCACCAGTGATTTGGAGGTGGAGCTGACGGATCCTAGCACAGATACGCAGTATTTT. The chain has TRBV24-1 and TRBJ2-3; the D is unclear. Germline CDR1 is KGHDR and CDR2 is SFDVKD. V lost 0 bases and J 0 bases, leaving 21 bases between the germline ends. The CDR3 sequence is 20 residues long.

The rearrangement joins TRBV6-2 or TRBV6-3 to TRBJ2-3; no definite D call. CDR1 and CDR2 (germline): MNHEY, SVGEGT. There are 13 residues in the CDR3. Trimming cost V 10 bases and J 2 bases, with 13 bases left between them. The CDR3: CATSLTVTDTQYF. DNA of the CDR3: TGTGCCACCAGCCTGACGGTCACAGATACGCAGTATTTT.

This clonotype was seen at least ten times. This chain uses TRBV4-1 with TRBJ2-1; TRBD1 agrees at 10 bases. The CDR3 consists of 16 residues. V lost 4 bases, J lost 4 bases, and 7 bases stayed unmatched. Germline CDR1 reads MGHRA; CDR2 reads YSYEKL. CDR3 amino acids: CASSPEAGQGYNEQFF. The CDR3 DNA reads TGCGCCAGCAGCCCTGAAGCGGGACAGGGGTACAATGAGCAGTTCTTC.

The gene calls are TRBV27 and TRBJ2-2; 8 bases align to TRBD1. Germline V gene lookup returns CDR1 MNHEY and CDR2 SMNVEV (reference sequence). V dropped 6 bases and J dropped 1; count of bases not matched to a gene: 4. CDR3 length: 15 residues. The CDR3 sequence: CASRMTGENTGELFF. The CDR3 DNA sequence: TGTGCCAGCAGGATGACAGGGGAGAACACCGGGGAGCTGTTTTTT.

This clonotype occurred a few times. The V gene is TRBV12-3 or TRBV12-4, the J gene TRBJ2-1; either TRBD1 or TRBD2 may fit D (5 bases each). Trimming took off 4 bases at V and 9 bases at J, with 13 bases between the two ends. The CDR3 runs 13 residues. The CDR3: CASSWGFRVEQFF. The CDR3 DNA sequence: TGTGCCAGCAGTTGGGGGTTTAGGGTTGAGCAGTTCTTC.

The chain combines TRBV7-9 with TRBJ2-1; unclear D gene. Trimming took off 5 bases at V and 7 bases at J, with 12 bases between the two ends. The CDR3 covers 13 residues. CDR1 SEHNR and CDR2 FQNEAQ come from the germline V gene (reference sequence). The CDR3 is CASSPDPVNEQFF. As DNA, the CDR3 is TGTGCCAGCAGCCCGGACCCTGTGAATGAGCAGTTCTTC.